Reported below is one TCR beta chain. The target antigen is unknown. This CDR3 has 16 amino acids. Germline V gene data show CDR1 as MNHNS and CDR2 as SASEGT. V lost 3 bases and J 1 base, leaving 16 bases between the germline ends. This specimen comes from a study of cytomegalovirus exposure and HLA in healthy donors. Study as a whole: Roughly 180 million T cells yielded more than 90 million unique TCR beta sequences in earlier analysis.

Though nominally healthy at sampling, donors likely had unrecorded immune exposures. Findings and caveats of the study: More clonal expansion characterized HLA-associated TCR beta chains than equally common others in a later analysis. Cytomegalovirus status was reportedly diagnosed by the classifier with high sensitivity and specificity.

PCR amplification relied on 60 Vbeta primers (plus 13 Jbeta primers). This table comes from immunoSEQ multiplex PCR, and its TCRdb copy is limited to in-frame clones, with some not included. The data show about 32,000 clones, roughly 84% seen once. The chain carries TRBV6-1 and TRBJ2-7, with D perhaps matching TRBD2 (5 bases). This sequence originates from a woman aged 18-29 years in good health and CMV-seronegative. Sequenced input: PBMCs. The CDR3 spells CASSDVGSLGSYEQYF. The CDR3 region has the DNA TGTGCCAGCAGTGATGTGGGGAGCTTAGGATCCTACGAGCAGTACTTC.